A selection of T cell receptor beta chains follows, all from one sample in a study of cytomegalovirus exposure and HLA in healthy donors. Generated by immunoSEQ multiplex PCR, the TCRdb table keeps only in-frame clones and is missing some. The sample comprises roughly 160,000 clones, approximately 82% of which are singletons, and about 8% rests with the top ten. The sequenced sample consisted of PBMCs. These TCRs come from a woman aged 35 to 49 in good health and CMV-seropositive. Both conserved end residues are part of each CDR3. Fields, in order: CDR3 DNA, CDR3 protein, CDR3 length, J gene, clone size, D gene, V gene. D genes are given only for firm matches. The size field is filled for only some rows; it gives once, few, many or a size class.

DNA: TGCGCCAGCAGCCAAGACAATAAGAAGAGGACTAGCCTGAACACCGGGGAGCTGTTTTTT
CDR3: CASSQDNKKRTSLNTGELFF
length: 20
J: TRBJ2-2
size: -
D: TRBD2
V: TRBV4-3

DNA: TGTGCCAGCAGTCTACGACAGGGCGGCTACGGCTACACCTTC
CDR3: CASSLRQGGYGYTF
length: 14
J: TRBJ1-2
size: -
D: TRBD1
V: TRBV6-1

DNA: TGTGCCAGCAGCTTGGTCGGGACAGCGAATGAAAAACTGTTTTTT
CDR3: CASSLVGTANEKLFF
length: 15
J: TRBJ1-4
size: few
D: TRBD1
V: TRBV5-6

DNA: TGTGCTAGTGGTTTCGGGGACGGGGACTATGATGAGCAGTTCTTC
CDR3: CASGFGDGDYDEQFF
length: 15
J: TRBJ2-1
size: -
D: TRBD2
V: TRBV12-5

DNA: TGTGCCATCAGGGTGGGAGGGGAAGGATGGAATGAGCAGTTCTTC
CDR3: CAIRVGGEGWNEQFF
length: 15
J: TRBJ2-1
size: -
D: TRBD2
V: TRBV10-3

DNA: TGTGCCAGCAGCAGACGGAGCGGGACTAGCGGGAGGGGCCTGCAGTTCTTC
CDR3: CASSRRSGTSGRGLQFF
length: 17
J: TRBJ2-1
size: -
D: -
V: TRBV21-1

DNA: TGTGCCAGCAGTGTCGAGCGCATGAACACTGAAGCTTTCTTT
CDR3: CASSVERMNTEAFF
length: 14
J: TRBJ1-1
size: once
D: -
V: TRBV2

DNA: TGTGCCAGTACCCTAAACGCAGCGGGAGACGAGCAGTACTTC
CDR3: CASTLNAAGDEQYF
length: 14
J: TRBJ2-7
size: -
D: TRBD2
V: TRBV19

DNA: TGTGCCAGCAGCAAAGGGGACAGGGGAATGGACACTGAAGCTTTCTTT
CDR3: CASSKGDRGMDTEAFF
length: 16
J: TRBJ1-1
size: once
D: -
V: TRBV21-1

DNA: TGTGCCAGCAGCCACGGACAGACACGACCTACCCTCTATGGCTACACCTTC
CDR3: CASSHGQTRPTLYGYTF
length: 17
J: TRBJ1-2
size: -
D: -
V: TRBV7-2

DNA: TGTGCCAGCAGCTTAACGTCCGGGAGGGCCTTCGGAGAGCAGTTCTTC
CDR3: CASSLTSGRAFGEQFF
length: 16
J: TRBJ2-1
size: -
D: TRBD2
V: TRBV7-3

DNA: TGTGCCAGCAGTATAATGGAACGGGAATTTTGGAATGAGCAGTTCTTC
CDR3: CASSIMEREFWNEQFF
length: 16
J: TRBJ2-1
size: -
D: -
V: TRBV7-9

DNA: TGTGCCAGCAGCCTAACCGGGGAGGGCCCGTTTGGGACCCAGTACTTC
CDR3: CASSLTGEGPFGTQYF
length: 16
J: TRBJ2-5
size: -
D: TRBD2
V: TRBV7-2

DNA: TGCGCCAGCAGTGAGATTGGACACAGAATTTACACAGATACGCAGTATTTT
CDR3: CASSEIGHRIYTDTQYF
length: 17
J: TRBJ2-3
size: -
D: -
V: TRBV10-2

DNA: TGTGCCAGCAGCTTGGCCGAGCGAAAAAGCACAGATACGCAGTATTTT
CDR3: CASSLAERKSTDTQYF
length: 16
J: TRBJ2-3
size: -
D: -
V: TRBV5-4

DNA: TGTGCCAGCAGTTTTACATCTCTTACCTACAATGAGCAGTTCTTC
CDR3: CASSFTSLTYNEQFF
length: 15
J: TRBJ2-1
size: -
D: -
V: TRBV27

DNA: TGCAGCGTGGGGGGCGGGGGGCGCCTGGCCAGGGACGAGCAGTACTTC
CDR3: CSVGGGGRLARDEQYF
length: 16
J: TRBJ2-7
size: -
D: TRBD2
V: TRBV29-1

DNA: TGTGCCAGCAGCTTAGTTGCCCGGAGGGAGTACAGTGGGGCCAACGTCCTGACTTTC
CDR3: CASSLVARREYSGANVLTF
length: 19
J: TRBJ2-6
size: -
D: -
V: TRBV7-2

DNA: TGTGCCAGCTATGAGACAGGGGCCCCCTACGAGCAGTACTTC
CDR3: CASYETGAPYEQYF
length: 14
J: TRBJ2-7
size: -
D: TRBD1
V: TRBV28

DNA: TGCGCCAGCAGCCCCGGGACTAGCGGAAGCACAGATACGCAGTATTTT
CDR3: CASSPGTSGSTDTQYF
length: 16
J: TRBJ2-3
size: -
D: TRBD2
V: TRBV5-1

DNA: TGTGCCAGCAGTTATGTGGGGGGTGAGCAGTTCTTC
CDR3: CASSYVGGEQFF
length: 12
J: TRBJ2-1
size: few
D: -
V: TRBV6-5

DNA: TGTGCCAGCAGCTCAACAGGGGGCGAGCAGTACTTC
CDR3: CASSSTGGEQYF
length: 12
J: TRBJ2-7
size: few
D: TRBD1
V: TRBV6-1

DNA: TGTGCCAGCAGCTTAATGTCTCCCGCCAGGGGCACTGAAGCTTTCTTT
CDR3: CASSLMSPARGTEAFF
length: 16
J: TRBJ1-1
size: -
D: -
V: TRBV11-1

DNA: TGCGCCAGCAGCCAAGCCCCCAGGCGCCAAGTGGATGAGCAGTTCTTC
CDR3: CASSQAPRRQVDEQFF
length: 16
J: TRBJ2-1
size: -
D: -
V: TRBV4-1

DNA: TGTGCCAGCAGCCCACTCCGCGAGAACGCCATGAACACTGAAGCTTTCTTT
CDR3: CASSPLRENAMNTEAFF
length: 17
J: TRBJ1-1
size: once
D: -
V: TRBV9

DNA: TGTGCCAGCAGCGTAGATAGTAGAGTCCACGAGCAGTACTTC
CDR3: CASSVDSRVHEQYF
length: 14
J: TRBJ2-7
size: -
D: -
V: TRBV9

DNA: TGTGCCAGCAGTTTAGGGGGGTTCTCTGGAAACACCATATATTTT
CDR3: CASSLGGFSGNTIYF
length: 15
J: TRBJ1-3
size: -
D: -
V: TRBV28

DNA: TGTGCCAGCAGCACTGATAGCAATCAGCCCCAGCATTTT
CDR3: CASSTDSNQPQHF
length: 13
J: TRBJ1-5
size: few
D: -
V: TRBV14

DNA: TGTGCCAGCTCACCGTCGACAGGGCTTAACCATGGCTACACCTTC
CDR3: CASSPSTGLNHGYTF
length: 15
J: TRBJ1-2
size: -
D: TRBD1
V: TRBV18

DNA: TGTGCCAGTAGTATAGACCCCCGACTAGCGGAATACGAGCAGTACTTC
CDR3: CASSIDPRLAEYEQYF
length: 16
J: TRBJ2-7
size: -
D: TRBD2
V: TRBV19

DNA: TGTGCCAGCAGCCCCCTAAAAAACTCTGGAAACACCATATATTTT
CDR3: CASSPLKNSGNTIYF
length: 15
J: TRBJ1-3
size: -
D: -
V: TRBV6-5

DNA: TGTGCCAGCAGTTTAAGTCCCCGGACTAGCGGGGTGATCTCCTACAATGAGCAGTTCTTC
CDR3: CASSLSPRTSGVISYNEQFF
length: 20
J: TRBJ2-1
size: -
D: TRBD2
V: TRBV27

DNA: TGTGCCAGCAGCTCGCTACAAGGGGGCGAGAGCACAGATACGCAGTATTTT
CDR3: CASSSLQGGESTDTQYF
length: 17
J: TRBJ2-3
size: -
D: TRBD1
V: TRBV7-6

DNA: TGTGCCAGCAGTTGGGGAGTCAGCCCCCGAATGGATACGCAGTATTTT
CDR3: CASSWGVSPRMDTQYF
length: 16
J: TRBJ2-3
size: -
D: -
V: TRBV28

DNA: TGTGCCAGCAGCGGGACTAGCGGGAGCGCAGATACGCAGTATTTT
CDR3: CASSGTSGSADTQYF
length: 15
J: TRBJ2-3
size: -
D: TRBD2
V: TRBV7-2